This is a list of T cell receptor beta chains from one sample in a study of blood T cell repertoires in COVID-19. The protocol was immunoSEQ multiplex PCR, while the TCRdb copy is restricted to in-frame clones and leaves out a portion. Counted here are 200,000 to 250,000 clones, 80% to 90% occurring once; the ten biggest clones make up about 2.5%. Material for sequencing was peripheral blood. Every receptor here comes from a man aged 25-40 years with COVID-19, enrolled during active disease. The CDR3 runs from the conserved cysteine through the conserved F or W. A D gene is named only where the DNA matches it firmly. Clone size is stated in some rows and not others, as once, few, many or a class when expanded.

CDR3 DNA: TGTGCCAGCAGTTTCGGACAGAGGATACCTGGCTACACCTTC
CDR3 protein: CASSFGQRIPGYTF
V gene: TRBV6-5
clone size: once
D gene: .
J gene: TRBJ1-2

CDR3 DNA: TGCGCCAGCAGCTGGGCCTCGGGACAGGGGATCTACAATGAGCAGTTCTTC
CDR3 protein: CASSWASGQGIYNEQFF
V gene: TRBV5-1
clone size: .
D gene: TRBD1
J gene: TRBJ2-1

CDR3 DNA: TGTGCCAGCCGGGCCGGGAGGTCCTACAATGAGCAGTTCTTC
CDR3 protein: CASRAGRSYNEQFF
V gene: TRBV6-6
clone size: .
D gene: TRBD2
J gene: TRBJ2-1

CDR3 DNA: TGTGCCAGCAGTTCACCGGGACAGCTTTCCTACGAGCAGTACTTC
CDR3 protein: CASSSPGQLSYEQYF
V gene: TRBV27
clone size: few
D gene: TRBD1
J gene: TRBJ2-7

CDR3 DNA: TGTGCCAGCAGCTTGGCAGGGGGAAGCAATCAGCCCCAGCATTTT
CDR3 protein: CASSLAGGSNQPQHF
V gene: TRBV5-5
clone size: .
D gene: TRBD1
J gene: TRBJ1-5

CDR3 DNA: TGTGCCAGCAGTTCTGACAGGAACTATGGCTACACCTTC
CDR3 protein: CASSSDRNYGYTF
V gene: TRBV2
clone size: .
D gene: .
J gene: TRBJ1-2

CDR3 DNA: TGTGCCAGCAGCCAAGAGGGGGCGGGAGATACGCAGTATTTT
CDR3 protein: CASSQEGAGDTQYF
V gene: TRBV4-2
clone size: .
D gene: .
J gene: TRBJ2-3

CDR3 DNA: TGTGCCAGCTCGACAGGGGAGGGGGTCACAGATACGCAGTATTTT
CDR3 protein: CASSTGEGVTDTQYF
V gene: TRBV19
clone size: .
D gene: .
J gene: TRBJ2-3

CDR3 DNA: TGTGCCAGCAGCCAAACAGGGGCGGCAGAGACCCAGTACTTC
CDR3 protein: CASSQTGAAETQYF
V gene: TRBV5-4
clone size: .
D gene: TRBD1
J gene: TRBJ2-5

CDR3 DNA: TGTGCCAGCAGCGTATACGGGAACGCCGGGGAGCTGTTTTTT
CDR3 protein: CASSVYGNAGELFF
V gene: TRBV9
clone size: .
D gene: .
J gene: TRBJ2-2

CDR3 DNA: TGTGCCACCAGCAGAGATATCTTCACAGGGGGCCGGTCCAATGAGCAGTTCTTC
CDR3 protein: CATSRDIFTGGRSNEQFF
V gene: TRBV15
clone size: .
D gene: TRBD1
J gene: TRBJ2-1

CDR3 DNA: TGTGCCAGCAGCTTTCAGGCGAACTATGGCTACACCTTC
CDR3 protein: CASSFQANYGYTF
V gene: TRBV5-6
clone size: .
D gene: .
J gene: TRBJ1-2

CDR3 DNA: TGTGCCAGCACAAGGACAGGGGTTAACACCGGGGAGCTGTTTTTT
CDR3 protein: CASTRTGVNTGELFF
V gene: TRBV28
clone size: .
D gene: TRBD1
J gene: TRBJ2-2

CDR3 DNA: TGTGCCAGCAGCTACCCCCCCGGGGGGACAGGGGATGAGCAGTACTTC
CDR3 protein: CASSYPPGGTGDEQYF
V gene: TRBV7-2
clone size: .
D gene: TRBD1
J gene: TRBJ2-7

CDR3 DNA: TGTGCCAGCAGTTATTTAGGGGGCGCTGAAGCTTTCTTT
CDR3 protein: CASSYLGGAEAFF
V gene: TRBV6-5
clone size: .
D gene: TRBD1
J gene: TRBJ1-1

CDR3 DNA: TGTGCCAGCAGCTTAGTAGTGGGACGGAGGATGGGACTGAGCTCCTACGAGCAGTACTTC
CDR3 protein: CASSLVVGRRMGLSSYEQYF
V gene: TRBV13
clone size: once
D gene: .
J gene: TRBJ2-7

CDR3 DNA: TGCGCCAGCAGCTTGTTGACTAGCGGGAGTAGCAATGAGCAGTTCTTC
CDR3 protein: CASSLLTSGSSNEQFF
V gene: TRBV5-1
clone size: .
D gene: TRBD2
J gene: TRBJ2-1

CDR3 DNA: TGTGCCAGCAGCATACAGGGGATGAACACTGAAGCTTTCTTT
CDR3 protein: CASSIQGMNTEAFF
V gene: TRBV7-9
clone size: .
D gene: TRBD1
J gene: TRBJ1-1

CDR3 DNA: TGTGCCAGCAGTCGGACAGTCAACACTGAAGCTTTCTTT
CDR3 protein: CASSRTVNTEAFF
V gene: TRBV6-6
clone size: .
D gene: .
J gene: TRBJ1-1

CDR3 DNA: TGTGCCAGCAGTCCCCTCGACAGGGTGGGGACTGAAGCTTTCTTT
CDR3 protein: CASSPLDRVGTEAFF
V gene: TRBV27
clone size: .
D gene: TRBD1
J gene: TRBJ1-1

CDR3 DNA: TGTGCCAGCAGCTTTGGGGCAGGGGATAATTCACCCCTCCACTTT
CDR3 protein: CASSFGAGDNSPLHF
V gene: TRBV11-3
clone size: .
D gene: .
J gene: TRBJ1-6

CDR3 DNA: TGTGCCAGCAGCCAAGAACTGGTCAGGGTAAGGTCTGGCTACACCTTC
CDR3 protein: CASSQELVRVRSGYTF
V gene: TRBV4-2
clone size: .
D gene: .
J gene: TRBJ1-2

CDR3 DNA: TGCGCCAGCAGTGACAGGGTTTCTTGGGAAAAACTGTTTTTT
CDR3 protein: CASSDRVSWEKLFF
V gene: TRBV10-2
clone size: .
D gene: .
J gene: TRBJ1-4

CDR3 DNA: TGTGCCAGCAGTCCCGGGAGCTCTGGAAACACCATATATTTT
CDR3 protein: CASSPGSSGNTIYF
V gene: TRBV28
clone size: .
D gene: .
J gene: TRBJ1-3

CDR3 DNA: TGTGCCAGCAGTGAGCAGGGTGTCAGCACAGATACGCAGTATTTT
CDR3 protein: CASSEQGVSTDTQYF
V gene: TRBV6-1
clone size: .
D gene: .
J gene: TRBJ2-3

CDR3 DNA: TGTGCCAGTAGTTTAGACCTGCGACGGGGTCAGCCCCAGCATTTT
CDR3 protein: CASSLDLRRGQPQHF
V gene: TRBV19
clone size: .
D gene: .
J gene: TRBJ1-5

CDR3 DNA: TGTGCCAGCAGCCCAGCATCCGGGACAGAAACTGAAGCTTTCTTT
CDR3 protein: CASSPASGTETEAFF
V gene: TRBV4-2
clone size: .
D gene: TRBD1
J gene: TRBJ1-1

CDR3 DNA: TGTGCCAGCGGGAAGATAGGACAGCCTGGGGCCGGGGAGCTGTTTTTT
CDR3 protein: CASGKIGQPGAGELFF
V gene: TRBV7-6
clone size: .
D gene: .
J gene: TRBJ2-2